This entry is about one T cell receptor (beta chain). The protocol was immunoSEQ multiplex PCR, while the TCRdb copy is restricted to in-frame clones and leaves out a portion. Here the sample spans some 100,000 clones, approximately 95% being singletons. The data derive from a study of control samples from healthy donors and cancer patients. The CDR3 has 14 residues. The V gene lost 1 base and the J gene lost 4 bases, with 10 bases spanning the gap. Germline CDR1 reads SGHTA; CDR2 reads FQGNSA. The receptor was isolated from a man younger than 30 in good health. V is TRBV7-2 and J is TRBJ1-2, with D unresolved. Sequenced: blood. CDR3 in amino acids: CASSLGPTRYGYTF. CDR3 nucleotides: TGTGCCAGCAGCTTAGGGCCGACCCGCTATGGCTACACCTTC.